These 30 T cell receptor beta chains were sequenced from one sample in a study of T cell changes during pregnancy in multiple sclerosis. Only in-frame clones appear in the TCRdb table, and some are missing; sequencing was by immunoSEQ multiplex PCR. The sample includes about 75,000 clones, approximately 93% of them seen just once. Sequenced here: CD4+ T cells from peripheral blood mononuclear cells, sampled after pregnancy. Every receptor here comes from a female donor with multiple sclerosis, enrolled in a pregnancy study.

The chain couples TRBV4-3 to TRBJ2-3; 10 bases are shared with TRBD2. With V trimmed by 2 bases and J by 0 bases, 5 bases remained unmatched. CDR1 and CDR2 from the germline V gene are LGHNA and YSLEER. The CDR3 runs 17 residues. In DNA form, the CDR3 reads TGCGCCAGCAGCCAATTTACGACTAGCGGGAGCACAGATACGCAGTATTTT. Translated: CASSQFTTSGSTDTQYF.

This clone is a singleton in its sample. The chain carries TRBV29-1 and TRBJ2-6, with D unresolved. The CDR3 sequence is 16 residues long. CDR1 and CDR2 (germline): SQVTM, ANQGSEA. Trimming took off 5 bases at V and 1 base at J, with 15 bases between the two ends. CDR3 protein: CSVRIQPGSGANVLTF. The CDR3 DNA sequence: TGCAGCGTTCGGATACAGCCCGGTTCTGGGGCCAACGTCCTGACTTTC.

Concerning this clone itself: Other DNA sequences from this sample encode an identical CDR3 as well. The gene calls are TRBV7-2 and TRBJ1-2, with TRBD1 as a possible D gene (5 bases). The CDR3 runs to 15 residues. Trimming took 1 base from V and 2 from J, leaving 11 bases between them. Per germline, CDR1 SGHTA and CDR2 FQGNSA. CDR3 in DNA: TGTGCCAGCAGCTTAGTTCCTCAGGGCAACTATGGCTACACCTTC. Amino acid sequence: CASSLVPQGNYGYTF.

The rearrangement joins TRBV30 to TRBJ1-5; D is unresolved. Germline assignment: CDR1 GTSNPN and CDR2 SVGIG (reference sequence). V lost 3 bases and J lost 7, with 10 bases in between. The CDR3 has 12 amino acids. As DNA, the CDR3 is TGTGCCTGGAGCTCCGGGATACAGCCCCAGCATTTT. Translation: CAWSSGIQPQHF.

The count of this clone is one. Written as DNA, the CDR3 is TGCGCCAGCAGCCAACCAGCGGGAGGGCCTAATGAGCAGTTCTTC. Translated: CASSQPAGGPNEQFF. The rearrangement uses TRBV4-1 and TRBJ2-1; TRBD2 aligns across 10 bases. The J segment lost 7 bases and the V segment lost 2 bases, leaving 5 bases of the junction unmatched. Per germline, CDR1 MGHRA and CDR2 YSYEKL. The CDR3 extends over 15 amino acids.

CDR3: CASSYFPRGRAYEQYF. The CDR3 DNA reads as TGTGCCAGCAGTTACTTCCCCAGGGGTAGGGCCTACGAGCAGTACTTC. V usage is TRBV6-8 and J usage is TRBJ2-7; D is possibly TRBD1 (6 bases). V lost 1 base to trimming and J lost 2 bases, with 15 bases between them. The CDR3 contains 16 residues. Germline loops: CDR1 MNHGY, CDR2 SAAAGT.

The rearrangement links TRBV7-2 to TRBJ2-7, with 8 bases identical to TRBD1. CDR1 SGHTA and CDR2 FQGNSA come from the germline V gene. There are 15 residues in the CDR3. Trimming removed 6 bases from V and 0 bases from J; junction bases left unmatched: 7. The CDR3 sequence is CASSPDRGPSYEQYF. As DNA, the CDR3 is TGTGCCAGCAGTCCTGACAGGGGACCCTCCTACGAGCAGTACTTC.

The V and J genes are TRBV2 and TRBJ2-7; TRBD2 is a possible D gene (6 bases). This CDR3 is built from 13 residues. Germline V gene sequence: CDR1 SNHLY, CDR2 FYNNEI. V was shortened by 5 bases and J by 4 bases, with 12 bases between the two germline ends. CDR3: CASSTEGLYEQYF. The DNA for the CDR3 is TGTGCCAGCAGTACCGAGGGACTGTACGAGCAGTACTTC.

The chain links TRBV28 to TRBJ1-6; D is unclear. CDR1 and CDR2 from the germline V gene are MDHEN and SYDVKM. V was trimmed by 10 bases and J by 3 bases, leaving 13 bases between them. CDR3 length: 14 amino acids. Written as DNA, the CDR3 is TGTGCCACCGCGACGGAGAGCTATAATTCACCCCTCCACTTT. As protein: CATATESYNSPLHF.

The gene calls are TRBV5-1 and TRBJ1-2; D remains unclear. The CDR3 is made up of 15 amino acids. Germline V gene sequence: CDR1 SGHRS, CDR2 YFSETQ. Trimming pared 0 bases from V and 4 bases from J, leaving 13 bases between. The CDR3 sequence is CASSLDGQALYGYTF. The DNA for the CDR3 is TGCGCCAGCAGCTTGGATGGGCAGGCCCTCTATGGCTACACCTTC. Looking up the rest from reference TRBV5-1 and TRBJ1-2 gives the full variable domain: KAGVTQTPRYLIKTRGQQVTLSCSPISGHRSVSWYQQTPGQGLQFLFEYFSETQRNKGNFPGRFSGRQFSNSRSEMNVSTLELGDSALYLCASSLDGQALYGYTFGSGTRLTVV.

This chain connects TRBV6-1 to TRBJ2-3; 9 positions agree with TRBD2. Germline-derived CDR1 and CDR2 are MNHNS and SASEGT. The CDR3 contains 15 residues. J gave up 3 bases and V 5 bases, and 6 bases lay outside the gene matches. The CDR3 loop reads CASSLAGSGTDTQYF. The DNA of the CDR3 is TGTGCCAGCAGTCTAGCGGGGTCGGGGACAGATACGCAGTATTTT.

V usage is TRBV4-1 and J usage is TRBJ2-7; a weak D match, TRBD1 (6 bases). Trimming shortened V by 5 bases and J by 5 bases, and 13 bases separated the two germline ends. This CDR3 has 13 residues. Germline CDR1 is MGHRA and CDR2 is YSYEKL. CDR3 coding DNA: TGCGCCAGCAGCTTGGGACACCGGGACGAGCAGTACTTC. This gives the protein CASSLGHRDEQYF.

The gene calls are TRBV5-1 and TRBJ1-3; possibly TRBD1 for D (5 bases). The CDR3 runs to 15 residues. The V end was cut by 0 bases, the J end by 0 bases, with 7 bases between. Germline V lookup: CDR1 SGHRS, CDR2 YFSETQ. The DNA for the CDR3 is TGCGCCAGCAGCTTGGTTGGGGCCTCTGGAAACACCATATATTTT. Encoded protein: CASSLVGASGNTIYF.

This rearrangement joins TRBV29-1 to TRBJ1-2; 8 nucleotides agree with TRBD1. After removal of 7 bases from V and 4 bases from J, the junction contained 11 bases not matched to a gene. The CDR3 consists of 14 residues. Germline assignment: CDR1 SQVTM and CDR2 ANQGSEA. CDR3 region: CSAVERQGPYGYTF. As DNA, the CDR3 is TGCAGCGCCGTGGAGCGACAGGGGCCCTATGGCTACACCTTC. Together with reference TRBV29-1 and TRBJ1-2, the CDR3 gives the full variable domain: SAVISQKPSRDICQRGTSLTIQCQVDSQVTMMFWYRQQPGQSLTLIATANQGSEATYESGFVIDKFPISRPNLTFSTLTVSNMSPEDSSIYLCSAVERQGPYGYTFGSGTRLTVV.

This chain links TRBV9 with TRBJ2-1; 8 nucleotides line up with TRBD2. V dropped 0 bases and J dropped 6; count of bases not matched to a gene: 2. Germline V lookup: CDR1 SGDLS, CDR2 YYNGEE. The CDR3 is 14 residues long. The CDR3, as DNA: TGTGCCAGCAGCGTAGCGGGAGGGTTCAATGAGCAGTTCTTC. Encoded protein: CASSVAGGFNEQFF.

The rearrangement joins TRBV6-5 to TRBJ2-7; 9 nucleotides align to TRBD1. The CDR3 covers 15 residues. J gave up 6 bases and V 6 bases, and 12 bases lay outside the gene matches. Germline CDR1 and CDR2: MNHEY and SVGAGI. The CDR3: CASRGDTGGWGEQYF. The DNA for the CDR3 is TGTGCCAGCAGGGGAGATACAGGGGGCTGGGGCGAGCAGTACTTC.

The genes are TRBV14 and TRBJ2-7, with D tentatively TRBD2 (5 bases). There are 12 residues in the CDR3. The V and J ends lost 1 base and 4 bases respectively, with 5 bases between them. Germline V lookup: CDR1 SGHDN, CDR2 FVKESK. The CDR3 DNA follows: TGTGCCAGCAGCCAAGGCGGGTACGAGCAGTACTTC. It specifies CASSQGGYEQYF.

The DNA for the CDR3 is TGTGCCAGCAGCGTAGCGGGACAGGGATACAATGAGCAGTTCTTC. This encodes CASSVAGQGYNEQFF. The rearrangement uses TRBV9 and TRBJ2-1; 9 nucleotides align to TRBD1. V was clipped by 0 bases and J by 4 bases; unmatched bases: 2. This CDR3 has 15 residues. From germline, CDR1 is SGDLS and CDR2 YYNGEE.

This clone was seen once. The chain is built from TRBV6-1 and TRBJ2-3; no firm D call. V dropped 11 bases and J dropped 2 bases, with 11 bases sitting between them. Germline lookup yields CDR1 MNHNS and CDR2 SASEGT. The CDR3 length is 12 residues. CDR3 nucleotide sequence: TGTGCCGGTAGTGACCTCACAGATACGCAGTATTTT. Its protein is CAGSDLTDTQYF.

V and J are TRBV5-1 and TRBJ1-4; D call uncertain. CDR3 length equals 17 residues. Germline V gene sequence: CDR1 SGHRS, CDR2 YFSETQ. V was trimmed by 2 bases and J by 1 base, leaving 15 bases between them. CDR3 DNA: TGCGCCAGCAGCTTCGGAGGCGCCCGGGGAACTAATGAAAAACTGTTTTTT. Its protein is CASSFGGARGTNEKLFF.

This chain uses TRBV5-4 with TRBJ2-3; D perhaps matches TRBD1 (6 bases). V was cut by 0 bases and J by 2 bases, with 10 bases left in between. Germline values: CDR1 SGHNT, CDR2 YYREEE (reference sequence). The CDR3 totals 15 residues. CDR3 amino acids: CASSLDQGTTDTQYF. The DNA of the CDR3 is TGTGCCAGCAGCTTGGATCAGGGGACCACAGATACGCAGTATTTT.

The chain has TRBV7-9 and TRBJ2-1; 9 bases are a match to TRBD2. Looked up from germline, CDR1 is SEHNR and CDR2 is FQNEAQ (reference sequence). The CDR3 runs 17 residues. The V segment lost 5 bases and the J segment 2 bases; nucleotides outside the gene matches: 10. CDR3 loop: CASSRRSGSVAYNEQFF. CDR3 sequence (DNA): TGTGCCAGCAGCCGACGTAGCGGGAGTGTCGCCTACAATGAGCAGTTCTTC.

This clone was seen a single time. The chain uses TRBV7-8 and TRBJ1-4; TRBD1 might be the D (6 bases). Trimming removed 1 base at V and 3 bases at J, with 15 bases between. Germline CDR1 reads SGHVS; CDR2 reads FQNEAQ. The CDR3 loop spans 17 amino acids. CDR3 loop: CASSLETTGIPNEKLFF. In nucleotides, the CDR3 is TGTGCCAGCAGCTTAGAGACAACAGGGATCCCTAATGAAAAACTGTTTTTT. Drawing the rest from reference TRBV7-8 and TRBJ1-4, the complete variable domain is GAGVSQSPRYKVAKRGQDVALRCDPISGHVSLFWYQQALGQGPEFLTYFQNEAQLDKSGLPSDRFFAERPEGSVSTLKIQRTQQEDSAVYLCASSLETTGIPNEKLFFGSGTQLSVL.

The chain has TRBV19 and TRBJ2-3; 11 nucleotides line up with TRBD2. V was clipped by 3 bases and J by 3 bases; unmatched bases: 11. Germline CDR1 is LNHDA and CDR2 is SQIVND (reference sequence). The CDR3 contains 18 residues. As DNA, the CDR3 is TGTGCCAGTAGTATTATTCGCTCTAGCGGGAGGTTGACAGATACGCAGTATTTT. Translation gives CASSIIRSSGRLTDTQYF.

J is TRBJ2-1 and V is TRBV10-3; D is perhaps TRBD1 (5 bases). Trimming removed 3 bases at V and 9 bases at J, with 12 bases between. The germline V gene encodes CDR1 ENHRY and CDR2 SYGVKD. The length of the CDR3 is 13 residues. CDR3: CAISDRVIGEQFF. In nucleotides, the CDR3 is TGTGCCATCAGTGACAGGGTTATAGGTGAGCAGTTCTTC.

The chain links TRBV5-4 to TRBJ2-7; D might be TRBD2 (6 bases). V was pared by 1 base and J by 5 bases, with 13 bases between. CDR1 and CDR2 from the germline V gene are SGHNT and YYREEE (reference sequence). The CDR3 has 14 amino acids. CDR3 sequence reads: CASSLFGGRDEQYF. CDR3 bases: TGTGCCAGCAGCTTGTTCGGGGGAAGGGACGAGCAGTACTTC.

V and J are TRBV5-4 and TRBJ2-3; 7 bases line up with TRBD1. The ends lost 4 bases at V and 5 bases at J; junction bases unmatched: 7. This CDR3 has 14 residues. Germline CDR1 SGHNT, CDR2 YYREEE (reference sequence). CDR3: CASSPGQEVDTQYF. CDR3 bases: TGTGCCAGCAGCCCCGGACAGGAGGTAGATACGCAGTATTTT.

V gene TRBV7-2 combines with J gene TRBJ2-2; 9 positions agree with TRBD2. Germline V gene sequence: CDR1 SGHTA, CDR2 FQGNSA. The CDR3 covers 14 residues. The V segment lost 4 bases and the J segment 6 bases; nucleotides outside the gene matches: 3. The DNA of the CDR3 is TGTGCCAGCAGCTCGGGACTAGCAGCCGGGGAGCTGTTTTTT. Residues: CASSSGLAAGELFF.

The V call is TRBV2, the J call TRBJ1-1, with TRBD1 as a possible D gene (5 bases). V was shortened by 6 bases and J by 1 base, with 12 bases between the two germline ends. This CDR3 contains 14 residues. Germline loops: CDR1 SNHLY, CDR2 FYNNEI. This CDR3 is CASSGGRGNTEAFF. For the CDR3, the DNA is TGTGCCAGCAGCGGGGGGAGGGGGAACACTGAAGCTTTCTTT.

J is TRBJ2-6 and V is TRBV10-3; TRBD1 aligns across 8 bases. In germline, CDR1 is ENHRY, CDR2 SYGVKD. This CDR3 is 16 amino acids long. V lost 9 bases, J lost 0 bases, and 7 bases stayed unmatched. The CDR3 coding sequence is TGTGCCATAAACCGGGACAGGAGCTCTGGGGCCAACGTCCTGACTTTC. This translates into CAINRDRSSGANVLTF.